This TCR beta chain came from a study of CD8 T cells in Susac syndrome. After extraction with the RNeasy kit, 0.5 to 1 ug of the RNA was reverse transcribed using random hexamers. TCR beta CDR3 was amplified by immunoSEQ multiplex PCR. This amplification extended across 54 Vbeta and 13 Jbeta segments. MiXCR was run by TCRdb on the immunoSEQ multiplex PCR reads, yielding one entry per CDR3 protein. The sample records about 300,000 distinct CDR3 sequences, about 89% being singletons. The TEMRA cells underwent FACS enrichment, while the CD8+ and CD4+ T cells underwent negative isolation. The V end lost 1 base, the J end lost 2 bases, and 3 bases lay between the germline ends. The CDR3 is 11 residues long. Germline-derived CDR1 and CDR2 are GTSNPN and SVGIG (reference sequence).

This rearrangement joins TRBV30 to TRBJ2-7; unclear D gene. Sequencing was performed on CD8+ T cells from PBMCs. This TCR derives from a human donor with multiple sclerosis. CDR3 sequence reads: CAWSAPYEQYF. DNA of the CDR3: TGTGCCTGGAGTGCTCCCTACGAGCAGTACTTC.